What follows describes a single TCR beta chain. The protocol was immunoSEQ multiplex PCR, while the TCRdb copy is restricted to in-frame clones and leaves out a portion. This table has roughly 150,000 clones, around 81% appearing once. This sample stems from a study of blood T cell repertoires in COVID-19. Study details: Researchers got acute and convalescent COVID-19 samples from the United States, Italy and Spain.

Followed longitudinally, the Seattle patients had been enrolled during active infection. Germline lookup yields CDR1 SGHAT and CDR2 FQNNGV. The CDR3 sequence is 14 residues long. Trimming cost V 5 bases and J 1 base, with 8 bases left between them. The TCR originated in an elderly woman with COVID-19, enrolled during active disease. Sample: peripheral blood. V gene TRBV11-2 combines with J gene TRBJ2-2; D might be TRBD1 (6 bases). The CDR3 DNA reads TGTGCCAGCAGCCGGGGACAGAACACCGGGGAGCTGTTTTTT. Amino acids: CASSRGQNTGELFF. The full variable domain, rest sourced from reference TRBV11-2 and TRBJ2-2, is EAGVAQSPRYKIIEKRQSVAFWCNPISGHATLYWYQQILGQGPKLLIQFQNNGVVDDSQLPKDRFSAERLKGVDSTLKIQPAKLEDSAVYLCASSRGQNTGELFFGEGSRLTVL.